One sample yielded the 17 T cell receptor beta chains listed below, sequenced in a study of beta chain features in type 1 diabetes. Their recognized antigens are unknown. Study conclusions and caveats: Shorter TCRB CDR3s, moderately but significantly so, were found in Type 1 diabetes patients in all four CD4+ subsets.

The whole isolated RNA underwent reverse transcription, so sequencing captured expressed TCRB transcripts. Libraries were prepared by immunoSEQ multiplex PCR; TCRdb keeps only in-frame clonotypes and omits some of them. The table has almost 350,000 clones, over 7% seen once. The sequenced sample consisted of central memory CD4+ T cells from blood. Receptors were obtained from a man aged 25-45 years with type 1 diabetes.

This rearrangement joins TRBV5-1 to TRBJ2-7; possibly TRBD2 for D (6 bases). The V end was cut by 2 bases, the J end by 7 bases, with 22 bases between. Germline lookup yields CDR1 SGHRS and CDR2 YFSETQ. The CDR3 spans 16 residues. The CDR3, as DNA: TGCGCCAGCAGCTTTGGGGGAGGCCCTTCTTCGGGGGAGCAGTACTTC. It encodes CASSFGGGPSSGEQYF.

This clone was detected only a few times. The rearrangement links TRBV28 to TRBJ1-1; 7 positions match TRBD1. Trimming at V came to 8 bases and at J to 4 bases, leaving 10 bases not matched to a gene. Germline CDR1 MDHEN, CDR2 SYDVKM. The CDR3 sequence is 14 residues long. The CDR3 here is CASVYRGGVTEAFF. CDR3 DNA: TGTGCCAGCGTATACAGGGGAGGTGTCACTGAAGCTTTCTTT.

The table lists this clone with a few counts. The J gene is TRBJ2-1, the V gene TRBV19; 9 nucleotides match TRBD2. From germline, CDR1 is LNHDA and CDR2 SQIVND (reference sequence). CDR3 length: 16 amino acids. With V trimmed by 5 bases and J by 4 bases, 9 bases remained unmatched. CDR3: CASSPLGGGVYNEQFF. CDR3 DNA sequence: TGTGCCAGTAGTCCTCTGGGCGGGGGGGTTTACAATGAGCAGTTCTTC.

This clone has more than one count but fewer than ten. The V gene is TRBV27, the J gene TRBJ2-7; D assignment may be TRBD1 or TRBD2 (5 bases each). The CDR3 contains 14 residues. Germline-derived CDR1 and CDR2 are MNHEY and SMNVEV (reference sequence). V was clipped by 5 bases and J by 6 bases, with 17 bases between them. In DNA form, the CDR3 reads TGTGCCAGCAGTGGCACGGGACGGATCTCCGAGCAGTACTTC. It codes for CASSGTGRISEQYF.

This rearrangement joins TRBV6-1 to TRBJ2-1; TRBD2 agrees at 7 bases. V trimming: 4 bases; J trimming: 5 bases; junction bases outside the gene matches: 5. CDR3 length: 14 amino acids. Germline CDR1 MNHNS, CDR2 SASEGT. The CDR3 coding sequence is TGTGCCAGCAGTGTCTGGGGGGGGAACAATGAGCAGTTCTTC. This encodes CASSVWGGNNEQFF.

In nucleotides, the CDR3 is TGCGCCAGCAGCTTGGGGGACAGTAACTATGGCTACACCTTC. Its protein is CASSLGDSNYGYTF. V gene TRBV5-1 combines with J gene TRBJ1-2, with 7 bases matching TRBD1. This CDR3 spans 14 amino acids. The germline CDR1 and CDR2 sequences are SGHRS and YFSETQ. Trimming cost V 0 bases and J 1 base; bases outside gene matches: 0.

There are a few counts of this clone. CDR3 coding DNA: TGTGCCAGCAGCTTAGTTGACAGGGGTGTCTCCTATAATTCACCCCTCCACTTT. Protein: CASSLVDRGVSYNSPLHF. V usage is TRBV7-8 and J usage is TRBJ1-6; TRBD1 matches at 8 bases. J gave up 0 bases and V 1 base, and 5 bases lay outside the gene matches. Germline lookup yields CDR1 SGHVS and CDR2 FQNEAQ. The CDR3 is 18 residues long. The entire variable domain, with the rest obtained from reference TRBV7-8 and TRBJ1-6, is as follows: GAGVSQSPRYKVAKRGQDVALRCDPISGHVSLFWYQQALGQGPEFLTYFQNEAQLDKSGLPSDRFFAERPEGSVSTLKIQRTQQEDSAVYLCASSLVDRGVSYNSPLHFGNGTRLTVT.

Only a few counts were recorded for this clone. The CDR3 here is CASSPDLTGTRANYGYTF. CDR3 DNA: TGCGCCAGCAGCCCAGACCTGACAGGGACGAGAGCTAACTATGGCTACACCTTC. This rearrangement joins TRBV4-3 to TRBJ1-2, with 7 bases fitting TRBD1. CDR1 LGHNA and CDR2 YSLEER come from the germline V gene. The CDR3 is made up of 18 amino acids. V was pared by 4 bases and J by 0 bases, with 14 bases of the junction left unmatched.

This clone was detected a few times. J is TRBJ2-3 and V is TRBV5-6, with 11 nucleotides matching TRBD1. Germline CDR1 reads SGHDT; CDR2 reads YYEEEE. This CDR3 is built from 14 residues. V lost 5 bases, J lost 4 bases, and 3 bases stayed unmatched. The CDR3 protein is CASRGQGVSDTQYF. CDR3 nucleotide sequence: TGTGCCAGCAGGGGACAGGGGGTTTCAGATACGCAGTATTTT.

This clone was seen many times. This chain uses TRBV4-1 with TRBJ1-2; D is ambiguous. In germline, CDR1 is MGHRA, CDR2 YSYEKL. The CDR3 is made up of 13 amino acids. The V gene lost 0 bases and the J gene lost 4 bases, with 6 bases spanning the gap. CDR3 amino acids: CASSQDSGYGYTF. The CDR3 nucleotides are TGCGCCAGCAGCCAAGACTCCGGCTATGGCTACACCTTC.

The rearrangement uses TRBV30 and TRBJ2-3; 10 nucleotides agree with TRBD2. V lost 4 bases and J lost 5; bases outside the gene matches: 9. The germline gives CDR1 GTSNPN, CDR2 SVGIG (reference sequence). The CDR3 contains 15 residues. The CDR3: CAWNSGGAWGDTQYF. In nucleotides, the CDR3 is TGTGCCTGGAACAGCGGGGGGGCCTGGGGAGATACGCAGTATTTT.

This chain connects TRBV15 to TRBJ1-4, with 7 bases lining up with TRBD1. CDR3 length: 16 residues. Looked up from germline, CDR1 is LNHNV and CDR2 is YYDKDF (reference sequence). V shed 0 bases, J shed 4 bases, and the junction held 5 bases outside the gene matches. This chain's CDR3 is CATSRDRGLGNEKLFF. The CDR3 nucleotides read TGTGCCACCAGCAGAGATAGGGGGCTCGGTAATGAAAAACTGTTTTTT.

The chain carries TRBV7-2 and TRBJ2-3, with 7 bases fitting TRBD2. Germline CDR1 is SGHTA and CDR2 is FQGNSA. J lost 1 base, V lost 5 bases, and 9 bases had no gene match. CDR3 size: 16 residues. The DNA of the CDR3 is TGTGCCAGCAGCCAGCGGACGGGGGGTCGCACAGATACGCAGTATTTT. Amino acids: CASSQRTGGRTDTQYF.

The table lists this clone with a few counts. The chain employs TRBV11-2 and TRBJ1-3, with D unclear. The CDR3 contains 14 residues. V shed 3 bases and J shed 1 base, with 7 bases lying between them. CDR1 SGHAT and CDR2 FQNNGV come from the germline V gene. The CDR3 loop is CASSFTGSGNTIYF. CDR3 sequence (DNA): TGTGCCAGCAGCTTTACGGGGTCTGGAAACACCATATATTTT.

A few counts support this clone. CDR3 nucleotide sequence: TGTGCCTGGAGTCCTGGGATTTGGGCCCTTGGGGAAAAACTGTTTTTT. It is translated as CAWSPGIWALGEKLFF. This sequence joins TRBV30 and TRBJ1-4; unclear D gene. This CDR3 comprises 16 residues. Trimming pared 2 bases from V and 8 bases from J, leaving 21 bases between. Germline loops: CDR1 GTSNPN, CDR2 SVGIG (reference sequence).

This clone was detected only a few times. This sequence joins TRBV29-1 and TRBJ1-2, with TRBD1 as a possible D gene (5 bases). This CDR3 contains 12 residues. Trimming removed 4 bases at V and 3 bases at J, with 9 bases between. Looked up from germline, CDR1 is SQVTM and CDR2 is ANQGSEA. CDR3: CSVGEGDYGYTF. CDR3 DNA: TGCAGCGTTGGGGAAGGGGACTATGGCTACACCTTC.

This clone was seen a few times. An end of the junction differs from the germline gene, which may be a read error. The chain employs TRBV5-3 and TRBJ2-1; D remains ambiguous. TRBV5-3 is an ORF; its function is uncertain. This CDR3 comprises 10 residues. The CDR3 DNA sequence: TGTGCCGGAAGGCTCCATGAGCAGTTCTTC. It translates to CAGRLHEQFF.